Presented here are 22 T cell receptor beta chains from one specimen sequenced in a study of blood T cell repertoires in COVID-19 (TCRdb year 2020). Receptors were amplified or captured by the immunoSEQ multiplex PCR assay. Imported from immuneACCESS, the table was reduced by TCRdb to in-frame sequences with V and J called. These copies leave out some clones; in studies compared against another copy, an unresolved V gene accounts for under half, and the cause of the remainder is not known. Recorded for this sample are tens of thousands of clones; around 85% of them occurred a single time. Of the sample, less than 20% falls within the top ten clones. The sample taken for sequencing was peripheral blood. The receptor source for this set is a human donor in a cohort sampled during active COVID-19. The donor label of this sample is uncertain.

The rearrangement uses TRBV7-2 and TRBJ1-2; D is possibly TRBD1 (6 bases). V lost 4 bases, J lost 5 bases, and 23 bases lay in between. CDR3 length: 17 residues. Germline CDR1 is SGHTA and CDR2 is FQGNSA. This chain's CDR3 is CASSSSALQGGLYGYTF. CDR3 coding DNA: TGTGCCAGCAGCTCCTCGGCCCTACAGGGTGGGCTTTATGGCTACACCTTC.

This chain's CDR3 is CASSLNSQETQYF. In DNA, the CDR3 is TGCGCCAGCAGCTTAAACAGCCAAGAGACCCAGTACTTC. The chain uses TRBV5-1 and TRBJ2-5; D gene ambiguous. Germline V lookup: CDR1 SGHRS, CDR2 YFSETQ. This CDR3 spans 13 amino acids. The V and J ends lost 2 bases and 1 base respectively, with 6 bases between them.

The V call is TRBV5-1, the J call TRBJ2-2; 12 nucleotides match TRBD2. With V trimmed by 5 bases and J by 5 bases, 4 bases remained unmatched. The CDR3 runs to 15 residues. CDR1 SGHRS and CDR2 YFSETQ come from the germline V gene. CDR3 bases: TGCGCCAGCAGTCATGGGACTAGCGGGACCGGGGAGCTGTTTTTT. It translates to CASSHGTSGTGELFF.

The chain carries TRBV7-2 and TRBJ1-2, with D unresolved. There are 15 residues in the CDR3. V lost 2 bases and J 4 bases, leaving 14 bases between the germline ends. CDR1 and CDR2 from the germline V gene are SGHTA and FQGNSA. The CDR3 nucleotides read TGTGCCAGCAGCTTAAATGGACGACGGGGCTATGGCTACACCTTC. The encoded protein is CASSLNGRRGYGYTF.

The genes are TRBV19 and TRBJ1-3; 8 bases fit TRBD1. The CDR3 extends over 16 amino acids. V lost 7 bases, J lost 0 bases, and 8 bases stayed unmatched. CDR1 and CDR2 (germline): LNHDA, SQIVND (reference sequence). The CDR3 loop is CASTRGTGNSGNTIYF. The DNA for the CDR3 is TGTGCCAGTACTCGCGGGACAGGAAACTCTGGAAACACCATATATTTT.

The V and J genes are TRBV28 and TRBJ2-5; D might be TRBD2 (5 bases). The CDR3 totals 13 residues. The V end lost 2 bases, the J end lost 5 bases, and 9 bases lay between the germline ends. Germline V CDR1 and CDR2: MDHEN, SYDVKM. The CDR3 region is CASSLDRRETQYF. The DNA for the CDR3 is TGTGCCAGCAGTTTAGATAGGAGGGAGACCCAGTACTTC.

The chain links TRBV6-2 or TRBV6-3 to TRBJ2-3, with TRBD2 matching 15 bases. V shed 5 bases, J shed 6 bases, and the junction held 9 bases outside the gene matches. Germline V gene lookup returns CDR1 MNHEY and CDR2 SVGEGT. This CDR3 is built from 17 residues. The CDR3 DNA follows: TGTGCCAGCAGTCGCTGGACTAGCGGGGGGGCAAGGGATACGCAGTATTTT. It specifies CASSRWTSGGARDTQYF.

The chain carries TRBV6-5 and TRBJ2-7; unclear D gene. V shed 6 bases and J shed 1 base, with 13 bases lying between them. The germline CDR1 and CDR2 sequences are MNHEY and SVGAGI. The CDR3 runs to 14 residues. The CDR3 is CASSQAPVSYEQYF. In DNA, the CDR3 is TGTGCCAGCAGCCAGGCCCCAGTGTCCTACGAGCAGTACTTC.

This chain links TRBV19 with TRBJ1-2; D not resolved. V lost 9 bases to trimming and J lost 6 bases, with 5 bases between them. The CDR3 covers 9 residues. Germline CDR1 LNHDA, CDR2 SQIVND (reference sequence). CDR3 sequence: CARAHGYTF. CDR3 in DNA: TGTGCCAGGGCCCATGGCTACACCTTC.

Only one count was recorded for this clone. The genes are TRBV2 and TRBJ1-1; D unresolved. Germline V gives CDR1 SNHLY, CDR2 FYNNEI. The CDR3 consists of 10 residues. V gave up 8 bases and J gave up 3 bases, with 4 bases separating them. CDR3: CASSYTEAFF. The CDR3 DNA sequence: TGTGCCAGCTCCTACACTGAAGCTTTCTTT.

This clone has just one count. The chain recombines TRBV4-2 with TRBJ2-1, with TRBD2 identical over 9 bases. Germline V gives CDR1 LGHNA, CDR2 YNFKEQ. The J segment lost 8 bases and the V segment lost 0 bases, leaving 8 bases of the junction unmatched. This CDR3 has 16 residues. The CDR3 DNA follows: TGTGCCAGCAGCCAAGATGTTAAGGTAGCGGGGGATGAGCAGTTCTTC. Its translation is CASSQDVKVAGDEQFF.

V gene TRBV12-3 or TRBV12-4 combines with J gene TRBJ1-6; D call uncertain. The CDR3 totals 13 residues. The V end was cut by 3 bases, the J end by 5 bases, with 5 bases between. CDR3 amino acids: CASSFLDNSPLHF. CDR3 DNA sequence: TGTGCCAGCAGTTTCTTAGATAATTCACCCCTCCACTTT.

This CDR3 is CASSQDSRSYEQYF. The CDR3 nucleotides are TGCGCCAGCAGCCAGGACAGTCGTTCCTACGAGCAGTACTTC. J is TRBJ2-7 and V is TRBV5-1, with D possibly being TRBD1 (6 bases). In germline, CDR1 is SGHRS, CDR2 YFSETQ. Trimming left V 4 bases short and J 1 base short, with 12 bases between. The CDR3 sequence is 14 residues long.

V is TRBV6-2 or TRBV6-3 and J is TRBJ2-5, with TRBD1 identical over 10 bases. Trimming removed 0 bases from V and 4 bases from J; junction bases left unmatched: 2. This CDR3 has 15 amino acids. Germline values: CDR1 MNHEY, CDR2 SVGEGT. This chain's CDR3 is CASSYSGTGVETQYF. The DNA for the CDR3 is TGTGCCAGCAGTTACTCCGGGACAGGGGTAGAGACCCAGTACTTC.

The CDR3 nucleotides are TGTGCCAGCAGTTACGCCGGGGTCGACCAGTACTTC. Its translation is CASSYAGVDQYF. The chain uses TRBV6-5 and TRBJ2-5; TRBD2 might be the D (5 bases). Trimming pared 2 bases from V and 10 bases from J, leaving 11 bases between. The CDR3 length is 12 residues. Germline V gene sequence: CDR1 MNHEY, CDR2 SVGAGI.

This chain connects TRBV14 to TRBJ1-2; possible D gene TRBD1, 5 bases. The CDR3 length is 17 residues. CDR1 is SGHDN and CDR2 is FVKESK in the germline V gene. V lost 1 base to trimming and J lost 5 bases, with 20 bases between them. The chain's CDR3 is CASSQVAGHDELYGYTF. CDR3 sequence (DNA): TGTGCCAGCAGCCAAGTTGCAGGACACGACGAACTTTATGGCTACACCTTC. Combining the CDR3 with reference TRBV14 and TRBJ1-2 gives the whole variable domain EAGVTQFPSHSVIEKGQTVTLRCDPISGHDNLYWYRRVMGKEIKFLLHFVKESKQDESGMPNNRFLAERTGGTYSTLKVQPAELEDSGVYFCASSQVAGHDELYGYTFGSGTRLTVV.

The chain combines TRBV6-6 with TRBJ2-1, with TRBD2 identical over 12 bases. Germline V lookup: CDR1 MNHNY, CDR2 SVGAGI (reference sequence). The CDR3 contains 16 residues. V lost 7 bases and J lost 5; bases outside the gene matches: 9. The CDR3 loop reads CASKSSGGGNHNEQFF. The CDR3 region has the DNA TGTGCCAGCAAATCTAGCGGGGGGGGCAACCACAATGAGCAGTTCTTC.

The rearrangement joins TRBV2 to TRBJ2-7, with 7 nucleotides matching TRBD1. This CDR3 has 15 amino acids. V dropped 7 bases and J dropped 3; count of bases not matched to a gene: 12. Looked up from germline, CDR1 is SNHLY and CDR2 is FYNNEI. The CDR3 bases are TGTGCCAGCACCCCTGGTGAGGGACAGCTCTACGAGCAGTACTTC. Its translation: CASTPGEGQLYEQYF.

The chain couples TRBV30 to TRBJ1-2; 10 bases fit TRBD1. The junction had 7 bases not matched to a gene; V was cut back by 3 bases and J by 6 bases. Germline CDR1 GTSNPN, CDR2 SVGIG (reference sequence). The CDR3 has 14 residues. CDR3 sequence: CAWSPLGQGNGYTF. Written as DNA, the CDR3 is TGTGCCTGGAGCCCGTTGGGACAGGGGAATGGCTACACCTTC.

The CDR3 loop reads CASSLTGTGSKNTF. The CDR3 nucleotides read TGTGCCAGCAGCCTGACTGGGACAGGTTCAAAGAACACCTTC. The J gene is TRBJ1-2, the V gene TRBV6-5; TRBD1 matches at 8 bases. With V trimmed by 6 bases and J by 12 bases, 15 bases remained unmatched. This CDR3 region has 14 residues. The germline gives CDR1 MNHEY, CDR2 SVGAGI.

The chain couples TRBV2 to TRBJ2-1, with 11 bases matching TRBD2. The V gene end was trimmed by 4 bases and the J gene end by 0 bases; junction bases not matched to a gene: 8. CDR1 is SNHLY and CDR2 is FYNNEI in the germline V gene. The CDR3 totals 18 residues. CDR3 nucleotides: TGTGCCAGCAGTGGATCTAGCGGGGGGTATAGCTCCTACAATGAGCAGTTCTTC. This translates into CASSGSSGGYSSYNEQFF.

The chain couples TRBV19 to TRBJ1-2; D is uncertain. This CDR3 region has 10 residues. The germline V gene encodes CDR1 LNHDA and CDR2 SQIVND (reference sequence). Trimming shortened V by 9 bases and J by 6 bases, and 8 bases separated the two germline ends. In nucleotides, the CDR3 is TGTGCCAGCCAAAGAGATGGCTACACCTTC. Translating it yields CASQRDGYTF.